This T cell receptor (beta chain) was sequenced during a study of T cells in Graves' hyperthyroidism and ophthalmopathy. On the study more broadly: Staff took peripheral blood when the initial diagnosis was made, before any treatment began.

This clonotype was seen a handful of times. Amplification of TCR beta CDR3 regions was performed using RNA transcripts as template. HTBI primers were the set used in a first-round RT-PCR of the TCR CDR3. TCRdb re-called the multiplex PCR reads with MiXCR, one entry per CDR3 protein. The data show about 55,000 distinct CDR3 sequences, with roughly 50% seen just once and 3% to 4% held by the top ten. The CDR3 length is 13 residues. The ends lost 5 bases at V and 2 bases at J; junction bases unmatched: 2. Germline-derived CDR1 and CDR2 are LNHDA and SQIVND (reference sequence). Clinical Activity Scores of at least 3, NOSPECS grades of at least 4 and durations under 3 months characterized ophthalmopathy patients. Every diagnosis used clinical symptoms, serum thyroxine and TRAb, thyroid ultrasound and orbital computed tomography.

The sample consisted of blood. The chain combines TRBV19 with TRBJ2-7; 8 positions match TRBD1. This sequence was found in a woman between 55 and 75 years old with Graves' ophthalmopathy. Here the CDR3 DNA reads TGTGCCAGTAGTCCGACAGGGGCCTACGAGCAGTACTTC. As protein: CASSPTGAYEQYF.